This T cell receptor beta chain comes out of a study of blood T cell repertoires in COVID-19. Across the whole study: COVID-19 samples collected from the United States, Italy and Spain covered acute and convalescent phases. The analysed material was cDNA or gDNA that came from T cells, B-cell-depleted T cells, or PBMCs.

Germline V gene data show CDR1 as SGHTA and CDR2 as FQGNSA. With V trimmed by 5 bases and J by 3 bases, 4 bases remained unmatched. CDR3 length equals 15 residues. Data came from immunoSEQ multiplex PCR; TCRdb stores just in-frame clones and leaves some out. The sample holds about 230,000 clones, 81% seen once. This receptor was identified in an elderly woman with acute or convalescent COVID-19. The chain employs TRBV7-2 and TRBJ2-1; 10 bases agree with TRBD1. Sequencing input: peripheral blood. This CDR3 reads CASSQGQGLYNEQFF. The DNA for the CDR3 is TGTGCCAGCAGCCAGGGACAGGGGCTCTACAATGAGCAGTTCTTC.